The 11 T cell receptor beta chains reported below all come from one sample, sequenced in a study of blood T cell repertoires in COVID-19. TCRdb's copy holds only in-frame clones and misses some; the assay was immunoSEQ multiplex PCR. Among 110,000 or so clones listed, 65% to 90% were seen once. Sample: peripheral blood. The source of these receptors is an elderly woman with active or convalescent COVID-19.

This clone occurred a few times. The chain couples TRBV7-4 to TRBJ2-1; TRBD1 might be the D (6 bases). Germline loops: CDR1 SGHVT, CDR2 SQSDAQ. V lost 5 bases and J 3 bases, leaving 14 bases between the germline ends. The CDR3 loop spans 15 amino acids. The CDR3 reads CASSRNRELYNEQFF. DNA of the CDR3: TGTGCCAGCAGCCGGAACAGGGAGCTCTACAATGAGCAGTTCTTC.

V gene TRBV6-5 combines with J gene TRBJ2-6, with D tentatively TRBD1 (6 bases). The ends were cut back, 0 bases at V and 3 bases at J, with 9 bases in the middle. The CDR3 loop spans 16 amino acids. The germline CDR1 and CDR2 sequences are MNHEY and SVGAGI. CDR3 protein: CASSYSRGNGANVLTF. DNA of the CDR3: TGTGCCAGCAGTTACTCGAGGGGGAATGGGGCCAACGTCCTGACTTTC.

The CDR3 here is CASSFSYEQYF. The CDR3 coding sequence is TGTGCCAGCAGCTTCAGCTACGAGCAGTACTTC. This chain joins TRBV7-2 and TRBJ2-7, with no clear D. The germline V gene encodes CDR1 SGHTA and CDR2 FQGNSA. The CDR3 loop spans 11 amino acids. The V and J ends lost 3 bases and 3 bases respectively, with 3 bases between them. Variable domain in full (rest from reference TRBV7-2 and TRBJ2-7): GAGVSQSPSNKVTEKGKDVELRCDPISGHTALYWYRQSLGQGLEFLIYFQGNSAPDKSGLPSDRFSAERTGGSVSTLTIQRTQQEDSAVYLCASSFSYEQYFGPGTRLTVT.

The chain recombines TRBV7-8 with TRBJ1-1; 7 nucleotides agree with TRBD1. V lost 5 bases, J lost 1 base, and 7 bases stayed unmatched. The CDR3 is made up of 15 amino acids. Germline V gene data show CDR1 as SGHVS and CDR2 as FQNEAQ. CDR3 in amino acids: CASSTRQGRNTEAFF. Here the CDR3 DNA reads TGTGCCAGCAGCACCAGACAGGGCCGGAACACTGAAGCTTTCTTT.

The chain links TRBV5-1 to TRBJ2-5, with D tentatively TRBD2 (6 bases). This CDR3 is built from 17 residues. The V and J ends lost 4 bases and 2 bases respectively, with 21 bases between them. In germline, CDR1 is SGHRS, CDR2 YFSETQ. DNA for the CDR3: TGCGCCAGCAGCCCCGGTTGGCCGCGGGACTCGCAAGAGACCCAGTACTTC. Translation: CASSPGWPRDSQETQYF.

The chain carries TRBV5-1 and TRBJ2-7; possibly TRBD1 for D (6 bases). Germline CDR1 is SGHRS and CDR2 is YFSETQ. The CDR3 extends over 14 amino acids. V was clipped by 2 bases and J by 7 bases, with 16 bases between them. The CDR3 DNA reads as TGCGCCAGCAGCTTATACAGGATGGACAGAGAGCAGTACTTC. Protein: CASSLYRMDREQYF.

CDR3 sequence (DNA): TGCGCCAGCAGCCCCCAAGCTCAAACAGGACACGAGCAGTACTTC. Its translation: CASSPQAQTGHEQYF. This chain links TRBV5-1 with TRBJ2-7, with TRBD1 as a possible D gene (5 bases). CDR1 is SGHRS and CDR2 is YFSETQ in the germline V gene. The length of the CDR3 is 15 residues. Trimming removed 4 bases at V and 5 bases at J, with 19 bases between.

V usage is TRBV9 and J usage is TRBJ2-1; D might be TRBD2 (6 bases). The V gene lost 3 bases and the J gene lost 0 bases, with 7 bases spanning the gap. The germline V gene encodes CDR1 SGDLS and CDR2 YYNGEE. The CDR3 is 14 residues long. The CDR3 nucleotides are TGTGCCAGCAGCGGGACTAACTCCTACAATGAGCAGTTCTTC. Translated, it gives CASSGTNSYNEQFF.

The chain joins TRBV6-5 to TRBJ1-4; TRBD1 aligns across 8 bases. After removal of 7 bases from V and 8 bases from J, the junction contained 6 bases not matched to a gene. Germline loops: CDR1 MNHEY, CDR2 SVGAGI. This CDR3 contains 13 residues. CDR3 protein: CASKGQGGEKLFF. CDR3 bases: TGTGCCAGCAAAGGACAGGGTGGGGAAAAACTGTTTTTT.

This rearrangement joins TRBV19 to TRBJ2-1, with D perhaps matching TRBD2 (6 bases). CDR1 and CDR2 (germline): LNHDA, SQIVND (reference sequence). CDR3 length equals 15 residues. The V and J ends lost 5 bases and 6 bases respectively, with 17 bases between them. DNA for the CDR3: TGTGCCAGTAGTTCCGGGACTCCCGGCCCCAATGAGCAGTTCTTC. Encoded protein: CASSSGTPGPNEQFF.

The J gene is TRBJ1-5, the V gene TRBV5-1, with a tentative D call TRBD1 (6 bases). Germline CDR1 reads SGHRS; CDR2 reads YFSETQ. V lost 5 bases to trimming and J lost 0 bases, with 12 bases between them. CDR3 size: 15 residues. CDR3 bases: TGCGCCAGCAGACGGGACACTGATAGCAATCAGCCCCAGCATTTT. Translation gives CASRRDTDSNQPQHF.